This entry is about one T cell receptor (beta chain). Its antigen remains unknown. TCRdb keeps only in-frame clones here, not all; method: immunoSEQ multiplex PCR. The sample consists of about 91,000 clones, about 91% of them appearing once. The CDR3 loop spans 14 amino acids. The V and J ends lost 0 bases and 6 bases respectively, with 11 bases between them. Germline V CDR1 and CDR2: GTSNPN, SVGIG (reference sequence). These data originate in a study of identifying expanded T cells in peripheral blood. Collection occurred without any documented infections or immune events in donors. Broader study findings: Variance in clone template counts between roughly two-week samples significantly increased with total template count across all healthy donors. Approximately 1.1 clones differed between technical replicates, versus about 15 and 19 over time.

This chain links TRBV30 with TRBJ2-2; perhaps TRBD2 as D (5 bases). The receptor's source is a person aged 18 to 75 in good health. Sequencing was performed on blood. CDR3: CAWSVRRTAGELFF. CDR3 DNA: TGTGCCTGGAGTGTACGGAGGACCGCCGGGGAGCTGTTTTTT. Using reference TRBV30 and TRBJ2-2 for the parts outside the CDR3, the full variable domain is SQTIHQWPATLVQPVGSPLSLECTVEGTSNPNLYWYRQAAGRGLQLLFYSVGIGQISSEVPQNLSASRPQDRQFILSSKKLLLSDSGFYLCAWSVRRTAGELFFGEGSRLTVL.